Given below is one T cell receptor (beta chain) in context. The sample is drawn from a study of T cell changes during pregnancy in multiple sclerosis. The V gene's germline CDR1 is MNHEY and CDR2 SVGAGI. Deletions cut 0 bases from V and 6 bases from J, with 11 bases between. The CDR3 is 15 amino acids. Some clones are missing from TCRdb's copy, which holds only in-frame ones; the method was immunoSEQ multiplex PCR. The data show roughly 100,000 clones, with 85% to 95% seen just once and approximately 1.5% held by the top ten. The sequence was obtained from a female donor with multiple sclerosis, enrolled in a pregnancy study. Sequencing was performed on peripheral blood, taken after pregnancy. V usage is TRBV6-5 and J usage is TRBJ2-2; tentative D call: TRBD1 (5 bases). In nucleotides, the CDR3 is TGTGCCAGCAGTTACTCGATTAGCAGGGCCGGGGAGCTGTTTTTT. It codes for CASSYSISRAGELFF.